The 8 T cell receptor beta chains below all came from one sample that was sequenced in a study of T-cell reconstitution after alpha-beta-depleted transplantation in children. Unique molecular identifiers were incorporated into the prepared TCRbeta library. TCRdb used MiXCR to reprocess the PCR reads, holding one entry per CDR3 protein. Found here are about 610,000 distinct CDR3 sequences, about 10% of them singletons; the top ten hold less than 5%. Specimen: PBMCs from the stem cell graft donor, collected from the stem cell graft. These receptors originate from a human donor who donated a stem cell graft to a child with acute myeloid leukemia.

The rearrangement joins TRBV3-1 to TRBJ1-6; 7 bases align to TRBD1. Germline CDR1 and CDR2: LGHDT and YNNKEL (reference sequence). CDR3 length: 16 amino acids. V shed 6 bases and J 0 bases; nucleotides not matched to a gene: 5. The CDR3 DNA is TGTGCCAGCAGACGGGACAGAAGCTCCTATAATTCACCCCTCCACTTT. Protein product: CASRRDRSSYNSPLHF.

This clonotype was seen many times. The chain links TRBV20-1 to TRBJ2-7; 7 positions match TRBD1. Trimming removed 4 bases from V and 2 bases from J; junction bases left unmatched: 5. Germline lookup yields CDR1 DFQATT and CDR2 SNEGSKA (reference sequence). The CDR3 has 13 amino acids. The CDR3 region has the DNA TGCAGTGCTAAACAGGGGCGAGCCTACGAGCAGTACTTC. Protein product: CSAKQGRAYEQYF.

This clonotype was picked up a small number of times. The chain has TRBV27 and TRBJ1-1; 8 bases fit TRBD1. V shed 3 bases and J 3 bases; nucleotides not matched to a gene: 3. The CDR3 extends over 14 amino acids. Germline V gene lookup returns CDR1 MNHEY and CDR2 SMNVEV (reference sequence). The CDR3 DNA reads TGTGCCAGCAGTTTCGACAGGGGTTACACTGAAGCTTTCTTT. This codes for CASSFDRGYTEAFF.

The V call is TRBV29-1, the J call TRBJ2-4, with TRBD1 identical over 9 bases. With 5 bases clipped from V and 0 bases from J, the junction kept 5 bases outside the gene matches. Germline V gives CDR1 SQVTM, CDR2 ANQGSEA. This CDR3 has 15 residues. The CDR3 region is CSVRQGVLAKNIQYF. The CDR3 DNA reads as TGCAGCGTTCGACAGGGGGTCCTAGCCAAAAACATTCAGTACTTC.

The rearrangement uses TRBV6-1 and TRBJ1-5; 9 bases are a match to TRBD1. The CDR3 covers 16 residues. Germline CDR1 is MNHNS and CDR2 is SASEGT. V shed 6 bases and J 3 bases; nucleotides not matched to a gene: 9. The CDR3 protein is CASRERQGVLNQPQHF. CDR3 DNA sequence: TGTGCCAGCAGGGAAAGACAGGGGGTCCTCAATCAGCCCCAGCATTTT.

The CDR3 spells CASSGTSGVRGGGTQYF. Here the CDR3 DNA reads TGTGCCAGCAGTGGGACTAGCGGGGTCCGGGGGGGAGGGACCCAGTACTTC. The chain joins TRBV12-3 or TRBV12-4 to TRBJ2-5; 13 nucleotides align to TRBD2. The CDR3 consists of 17 residues. V shed 5 bases and J 7 bases; nucleotides not matched to a gene: 13.

This clonotype was detected many times. The chain combines TRBV6-1 with TRBJ2-6; D gene ambiguous. CDR1 is MNHNS, CDR2 SASEGT, per germline. Trimming left V 6 bases short and J 0 bases short, with 9 bases between. This CDR3 contains 15 residues. The CDR3 sequence is CASRPTISGANVLTF. CDR3 in DNA: TGTGCCAGCAGACCAACTATCTCTGGGGCCAACGTCCTGACTTTC.

This clonotype was detected only a few times. This chain links TRBV6-5 with TRBJ2-1; 10 bases line up with TRBD2. CDR3 size: 15 residues. With V trimmed by 4 bases and J by 9 bases, 9 bases remained unmatched. From germline, CDR1 is MNHEY and CDR2 SVGAGI. CDR3 DNA sequence: TGTGCCAGCAGTTCAACTAGCGGGGTCGAAATTGAGCAGTTCTTC. Amino acids: CASSSTSGVEIEQFF.